The 4 T cell receptor beta chains given below trace back to one sample, sequenced in a study of T cell responses to AZD1222 COVID-19 vaccine. The protocol was immunoSEQ multiplex PCR, while the TCRdb copy is restricted to in-frame clones and leaves out a portion. The sample holds 100,000 to 150,000 clones, around 87% seen once. The sequencing used peripheral blood, collected on day 0 of AZD1222 vaccination. The origin of the receptors is an adult in good health.

The rearrangement links TRBV4-3 to TRBJ2-2; 14 nucleotides align to TRBD2. CDR3 length: 17 amino acids. With V trimmed by 4 bases and J by 7 bases, 8 bases remained unmatched. Per germline, CDR1 LGHNA and CDR2 YSLEER. The CDR3 loop reads CASSPHPGLAGVGELFF. The CDR3 bases are TGCGCCAGCAGCCCGCACCCGGGACTAGCGGGAGTCGGGGAGCTGTTTTTT.

V and J are TRBV20-1 and TRBJ2-7; D is tentatively TRBD1 or TRBD2 (5 bases each). The CDR3 consists of 14 residues. Germline V gene data show CDR1 as DFQATT and CDR2 as SNEGSKA (reference sequence). Trimming shortened V by 3 bases and J by 6 bases, and 18 bases separated the two germline ends. The CDR3 sequence is CSASVGRQRGEQYF. DNA for the CDR3: TGCAGTGCTAGTGTCGGCCGCCAGAGGGGCGAGCAGTACTTC.

This clone appeared a single time. CDR3 nucleotide sequence: TGTGCCAGTACCCCCCTAGCGGGAGCCCACAATGAGCAGTTCTTC. Residues: CASTPLAGAHNEQFF. V and J are TRBV19 and TRBJ2-1; TRBD2 aligns across 10 bases. The CDR3 sequence is 15 residues long. Germline CDR1 and CDR2: LNHDA and SQIVND (reference sequence). The junction had 8 bases not matched to a gene; V was cut back by 7 bases and J by 5 bases.

There are a few counts of this clone. The chain joins TRBV4-2 to TRBJ2-7; 15 positions match TRBD2. This CDR3 comprises 15 residues. The V and J ends lost 4 bases and 7 bases, in that order; junction bases with no gene match: 5. From germline, CDR1 is LGHNA and CDR2 YNFKEQ. The CDR3 sequence is CASSPAGTSGREQYF. The CDR3 nucleotides are TGTGCCAGCAGCCCGGCCGGGACTAGCGGGAGGGAGCAGTACTTC.